This T cell receptor beta chain was sequenced during a study of response to subunit inactivated influenza vaccine. General study findings and limits: The authors put forward the suggestion that each seasonal influenza vaccination may bring in only a limited number of new T cells.

MiXCR, run by TCRdb on the RT-PCR reads, gives a single entry per CDR3 protein. The repertoire includes about 540,000 distinct CDR3 sequences, around a quarter of them detected once, and 2.8% sits in the top ten. Losses at the gene ends were 4 bases for V and 3 bases for J; bases not matched to a gene: 6. This CDR3 is built from 14 residues. CDR1 and CDR2 from the germline V gene are MDHEN and SYDVKM. This clonotype has just a few counts. Antigen unknown. Separately, the same data were catalogued under a study of T cells expressing NK-cell markers. Turning to that study: The TCR beta cDNA came from 5'RACE template switching with UMIs. In the group of eight sequenced donors, seven were HCMV-seropositive and one was seronegative. Among CD8+ T cells from several donors, dominant NKG2C+ clonotypes accounted for roughly 1.0-8%. HCMV specificity of the expanded NKG2C+ T cell clones stayed unclear.

This receptor was identified in a man aged 45-65 years who received an inactivated influenza vaccine. Sequences were derived from CD4+ T cells sorted from PBMCs, sampled approximately 13 days after vaccination. The chain employs TRBV28 and TRBJ2-7; 7 bases match TRBD1. The CDR3 nucleotides are TGTGCCAGCAGTTCCCCGGGACAGCACTACGAGCAGTACTTC. It is translated as CASSSPGQHYEQYF.